This T cell receptor (beta chain) is drawn from a study of beta chain features in type 1 diabetes. Across the whole study: Summed over all samples, the examined sorted cells came to 90 million to 120 million.

Germline CDR1 reads SGHNT; CDR2 reads YYREEE (reference sequence). The CDR3 extends over 17 amino acids. V dropped 4 bases and J dropped 0 bases, with 19 bases sitting between them. The study's findings and limits: Type 1 diabetes patients had TCRB CDR3s that were shorter (moderately but significantly so) in all four CD4+ subsets. The study notes PCR might favor shorter templates equally in patients and controls.

Isolated RNA was reverse transcribed in full, so expressed TCRB transcripts were sequenced. Measured with immunoSEQ multiplex PCR; TCRdb has only the in-frame clones, and not every one. The sample lists around 70,000 clones; nearly 50% were seen once. Details on this clone: Its antigen is as yet unknown.

Sequenced: central memory CD4+ T cells from blood. The chain has TRBV5-4 and TRBJ1-2; weak D call: TRBD1 (6 bases). This TCR was sampled from a man aged 25-45 years with type 1 diabetes. The CDR3, as DNA: TGTGCCAGCAGCCCGGGACAAGGAGGAAAGACTAACTATGGCTACACCTTC. Its protein is CASSPGQGGKTNYGYTF.